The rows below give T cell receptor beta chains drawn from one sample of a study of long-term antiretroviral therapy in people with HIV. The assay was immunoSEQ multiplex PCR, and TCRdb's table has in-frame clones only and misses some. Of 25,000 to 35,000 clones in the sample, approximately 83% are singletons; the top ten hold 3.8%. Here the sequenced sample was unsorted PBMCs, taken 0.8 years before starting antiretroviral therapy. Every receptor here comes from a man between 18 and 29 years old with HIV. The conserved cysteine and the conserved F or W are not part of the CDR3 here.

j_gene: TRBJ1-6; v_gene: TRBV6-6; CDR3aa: ASSYRSGDPNSPLH
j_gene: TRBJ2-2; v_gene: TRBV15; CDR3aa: ATDREGRSGELF
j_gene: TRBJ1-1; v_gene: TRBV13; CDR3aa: ASRLHKGTEAF
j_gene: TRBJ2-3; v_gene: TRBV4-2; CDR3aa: ASSQENTDTQY
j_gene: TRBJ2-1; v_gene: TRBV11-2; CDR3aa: ASSQQGDEQF
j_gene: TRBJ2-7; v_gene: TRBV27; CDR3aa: ASSSTYEQY
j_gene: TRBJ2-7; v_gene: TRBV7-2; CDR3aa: ASSRVAGYEQY
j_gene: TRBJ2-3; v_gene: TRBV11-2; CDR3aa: ASSSRISGASTDTQY
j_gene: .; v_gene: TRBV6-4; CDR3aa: ASSCRGQPQY
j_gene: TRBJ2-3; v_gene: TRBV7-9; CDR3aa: ASSPGLAGAGSTDTQY
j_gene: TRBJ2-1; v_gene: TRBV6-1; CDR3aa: ASSTGQNLNNEQF
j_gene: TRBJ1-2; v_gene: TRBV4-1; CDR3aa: ASSLRTGTIHGYT
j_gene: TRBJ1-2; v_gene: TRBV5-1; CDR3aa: ASSPKGQGSPGYT
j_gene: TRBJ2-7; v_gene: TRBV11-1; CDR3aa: ASSFRLAGNYEQY
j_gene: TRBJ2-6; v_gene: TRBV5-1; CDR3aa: ASSLGSGSGANVLT
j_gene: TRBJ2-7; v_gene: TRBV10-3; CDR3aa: AISELTGPNEQY
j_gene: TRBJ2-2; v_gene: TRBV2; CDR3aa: ASSETAYGELF
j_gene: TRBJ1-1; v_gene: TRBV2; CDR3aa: ASRMFGRGRMNTEAF
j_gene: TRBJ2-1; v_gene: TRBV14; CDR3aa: ASSPSTSYEQF
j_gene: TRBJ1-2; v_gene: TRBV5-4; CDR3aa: ASSLSQGFYGYT
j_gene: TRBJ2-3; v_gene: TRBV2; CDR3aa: ASSEGVQGSTDTQY
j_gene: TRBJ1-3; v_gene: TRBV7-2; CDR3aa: ASSLDRATSGNTIY